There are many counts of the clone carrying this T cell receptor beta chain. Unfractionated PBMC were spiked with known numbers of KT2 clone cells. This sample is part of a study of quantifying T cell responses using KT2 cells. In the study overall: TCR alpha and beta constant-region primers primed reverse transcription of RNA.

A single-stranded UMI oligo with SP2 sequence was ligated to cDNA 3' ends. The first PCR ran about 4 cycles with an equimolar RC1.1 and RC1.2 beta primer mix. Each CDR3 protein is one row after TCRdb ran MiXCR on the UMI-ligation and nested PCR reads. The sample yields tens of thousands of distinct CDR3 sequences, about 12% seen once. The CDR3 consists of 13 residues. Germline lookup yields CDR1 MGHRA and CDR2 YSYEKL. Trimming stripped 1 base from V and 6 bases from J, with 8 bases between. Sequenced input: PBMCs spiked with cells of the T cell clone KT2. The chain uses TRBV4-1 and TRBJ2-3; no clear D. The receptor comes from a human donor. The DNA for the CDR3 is TGCGCCAGCAGCCAAGGGCACAGCGATACGCAGTATTTT. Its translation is CASSQGHSDTQYF.